This T cell receptor (beta chain) originates from a study of T cell clonality in common variable immunodeficiency (dated by TCRdb to 2014 to 2015). General conclusions and limits of the study: TCRbeta clonality was higher in CVID subjects than in healthy controls (t-test p = 0.018), and the increase was most characteristic of about a third of subjects. Healthy controls shared more TCRbeta clones with each other than CVID subjects shared among themselves (p < 0.0001). Correlations of repertoire features with clinical complications were constrained by heterogeneity among patients within the CVID cohort. Despite equal DNA input, controls averaged around 80,000 unique sequences per sample versus about 30,000 in CVID samples. Fewer deletions and N-nucleotide insertions were reportedly observed in CVID TCRbeta sequences, and highly modified clones with 13 or more V deletions were reportedly absent from CVID TCRbeta sequences. The authors noted that sequencing repertoires of T cell subpopulations would be needed to clarify what caused the increased clonality in CVID.

Both CVID patients and healthy controls were predominantly of Caucasian heritage. From each donor, about 5 to 8.5 ml of heparinized peripheral whole blood was collected. Genomic DNA from adults with common variable immune deficiency (CVID) and from healthy adult controls was used for sequencing of TCRbeta CDR3 repertoires. There were 22 healthy adult volunteers in the control group (approximately 12 female and 10 or so male), ranging in age from about 23 to 75 years, with a mean age of roughly 35. Diluted blood was density-centrifuged over Hypaque 1077 or Ficoll-Paque to isolate peripheral blood mononuclear cells. Genomic DNA was extracted from unsorted mononuclear cells by Qiagen column purification or by a centrifugation-based method. With respect to this clone: Its antigen remains undetermined. From the germline J gene comes the end of the CDR3, since the read stops 3 residues before it.

Equivalent amounts of genomic DNA from CVID and control samples were used as sequencing input. For every sample, a 60 bp segment covering the rearranged TCRbeta CDR3 region was amplified and then sequenced. The immunoSEQ assay, a bias-corrected multiplex PCR combined with high-throughput sequencing, was used for TCRbeta amplification. Processing in the source paper ran as follows. Each unique nucleotide sequence was treated as a clone and annotated with V, D and J genes, copy number and frequency. Sequences were labeled productive if in frame, and non-productive if out of frame or containing stop codons. As previously described, clonality was computed from Shannon's entropy. Mean CDR3 Kyte-Doolittle hydropathy was derived from the predicted amino acid sequences of productive clones. The R hclust function was used to hierarchically cluster scaled V gene usage with Manhattan distance and complete linkage. Sharing of clones by CDR3 amino acid sequence was evaluated through resampling of 12 repertoires per group over 100 rounds. The repertoires were searched for 65 to 80 published EBV-specific and roughly 240 published CMV-specific TCRbeta sequences. Analysis left out a couple of CVID samples that produced under 10,000 sequences, so roughly 45 CVID repertoires remained. TCRdb stores this immuneACCESS table with in-frame sequences only. Part of the clones is absent; in the studies checked, under half of the shortfall reflects unresolved V genes, and no reason is known for the rest. That table gives V, J and clone size, and the DNA gave D and trimming. This sample shows 35,000 to 45,000 clones, and none of them turns up only once. The top ten clonotypes cover 3.5% to 4.5% of the sample.

The CDR3 contains 14 residues, cysteine and phenylalanine counted. The DNA has 33 bases, all within the CDR3, and is read from base 1. According to the germline V gene, CDR1 reads KGHSH and CDR2 reads LQKENI. The sequence was obtained from a person aged 18 to 70 in good health. The specimen was peripheral blood mononuclear cells. The rearrangement joined TRBV18 to TRBJ2-3; no D segment can be confidently identified. CDR3 sequence: CASSGAGVQETQYF. Partial CDR3 DNA: TGTGCCAGCTCAGGCGCAGGAGTCCAAGAGACG.